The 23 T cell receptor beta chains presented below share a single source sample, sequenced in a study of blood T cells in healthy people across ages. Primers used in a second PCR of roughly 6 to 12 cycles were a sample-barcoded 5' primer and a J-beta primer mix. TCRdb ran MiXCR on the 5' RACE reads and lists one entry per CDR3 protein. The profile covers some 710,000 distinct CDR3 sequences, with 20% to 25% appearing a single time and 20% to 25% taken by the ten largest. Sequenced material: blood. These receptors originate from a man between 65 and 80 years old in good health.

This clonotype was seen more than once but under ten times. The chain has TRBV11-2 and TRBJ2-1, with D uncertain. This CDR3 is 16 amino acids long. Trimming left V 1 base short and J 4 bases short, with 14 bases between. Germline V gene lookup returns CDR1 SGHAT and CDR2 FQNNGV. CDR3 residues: CASSLGISAAYNEQFF. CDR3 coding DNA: TGTGCCAGCAGCTTAGGAATTTCGGCAGCATACAATGAGCAGTTCTTC.

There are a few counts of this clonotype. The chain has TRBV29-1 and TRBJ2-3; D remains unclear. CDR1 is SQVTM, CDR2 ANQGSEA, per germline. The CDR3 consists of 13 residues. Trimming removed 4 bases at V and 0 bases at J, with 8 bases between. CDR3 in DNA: TGCAGCGTTGCCAACCCTAGCACAGATACGCAGTATTTT. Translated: CSVANPSTDTQYF.

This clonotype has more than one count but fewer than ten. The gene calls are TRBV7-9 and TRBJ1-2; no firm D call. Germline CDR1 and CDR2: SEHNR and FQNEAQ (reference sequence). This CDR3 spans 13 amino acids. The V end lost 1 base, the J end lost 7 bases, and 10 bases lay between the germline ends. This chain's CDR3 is CASSLENDLGYTF. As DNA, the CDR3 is TGTGCCAGCAGCTTAGAGAACGACCTTGGCTACACCTTC.

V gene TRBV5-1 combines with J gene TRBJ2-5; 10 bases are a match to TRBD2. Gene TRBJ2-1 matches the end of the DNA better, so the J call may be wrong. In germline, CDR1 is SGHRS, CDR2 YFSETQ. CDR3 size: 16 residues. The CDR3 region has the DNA TGCGCCAGCAGCTTGGTACTAGCGGGAACTTTCGATGAGCAGTTCTTC. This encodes CASSLVLAGTFDEQFF.

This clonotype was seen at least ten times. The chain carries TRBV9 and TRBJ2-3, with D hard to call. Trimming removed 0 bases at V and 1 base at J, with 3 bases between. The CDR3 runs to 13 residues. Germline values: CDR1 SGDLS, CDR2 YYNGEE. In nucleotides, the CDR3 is TGTGCCAGCAGCGTAGATGGCACAGATACGCAGTATTTT. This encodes CASSVDGTDTQYF. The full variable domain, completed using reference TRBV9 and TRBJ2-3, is DSGVTQTPKHLITATGQRVTLRCSPRSGDLSVYWYQQSLDQGLQFLIQYYNGEERAKGNILERFSAQQFPDLHSELNLSSLELGDSALYFCASSVDGTDTQYFGPGTRLTVL.

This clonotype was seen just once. CDR3 sequence: CASSLWDGYNEQFF. As DNA, the CDR3 is TGTGCCAGCAGTTTGTGGGACGGCTACAATGAGCAGTTCTTC. V is TRBV27 and J is TRBJ2-1; the D call may be TRBD1 or TRBD2 (5 bases each). Germline V lookup: CDR1 MNHEY, CDR2 SMNVEV (reference sequence). Trimming left V 3 bases short and J 3 bases short, with 9 bases between. The length of the CDR3 is 14 residues.

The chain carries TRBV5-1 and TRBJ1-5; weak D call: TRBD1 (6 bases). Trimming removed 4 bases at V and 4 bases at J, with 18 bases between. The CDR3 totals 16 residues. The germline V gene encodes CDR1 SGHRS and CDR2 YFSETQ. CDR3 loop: CASSPTTGGGNQPQHF. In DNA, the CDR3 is TGCGCCAGCAGCCCGACGACAGGCGGAGGGAATCAGCCCCAGCATTTT. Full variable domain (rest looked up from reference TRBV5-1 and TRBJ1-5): KAGVTQTPRYLIKTRGQQVTLSCSPISGHRSVSWYQQTPGQGLQFLFEYFSETQRNKGNFPGRFSGRQFSNSRSEMNVSTLELGDSALYLCASSPTTGGGNQPQHFGDGTRLSIL.

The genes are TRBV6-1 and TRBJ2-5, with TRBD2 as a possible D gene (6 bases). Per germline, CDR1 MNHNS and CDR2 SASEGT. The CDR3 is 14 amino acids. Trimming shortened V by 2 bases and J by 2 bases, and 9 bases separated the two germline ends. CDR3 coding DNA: TGTGCCAGCAGTGAACGGGACTTTCAAGAGACCCAGTACTTC. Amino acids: CASSERDFQETQYF.

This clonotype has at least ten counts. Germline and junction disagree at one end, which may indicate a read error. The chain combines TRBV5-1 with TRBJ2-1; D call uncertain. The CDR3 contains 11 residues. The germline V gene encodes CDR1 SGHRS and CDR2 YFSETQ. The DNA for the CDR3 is TGTGCCAGCAGTTTAGCCAATGAGCAGTTCTTC. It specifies CASSLANEQFF.

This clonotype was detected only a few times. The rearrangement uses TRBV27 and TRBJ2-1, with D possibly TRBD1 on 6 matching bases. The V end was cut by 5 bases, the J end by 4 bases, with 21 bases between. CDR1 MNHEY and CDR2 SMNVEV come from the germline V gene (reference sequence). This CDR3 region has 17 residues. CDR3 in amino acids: CASSRQVIQNVYNEQFF. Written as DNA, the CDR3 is TGTGCCAGCAGTCGACAGGTTATACAGAACGTATACAATGAGCAGTTCTTC.

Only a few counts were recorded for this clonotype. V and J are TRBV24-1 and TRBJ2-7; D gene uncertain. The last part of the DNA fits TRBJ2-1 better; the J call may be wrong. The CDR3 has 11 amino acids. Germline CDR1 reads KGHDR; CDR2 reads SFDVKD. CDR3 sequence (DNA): TGTGCCGCCCAAAAGGACGGCGAGCAGTTCTTC. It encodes CAAQKDGEQFF.

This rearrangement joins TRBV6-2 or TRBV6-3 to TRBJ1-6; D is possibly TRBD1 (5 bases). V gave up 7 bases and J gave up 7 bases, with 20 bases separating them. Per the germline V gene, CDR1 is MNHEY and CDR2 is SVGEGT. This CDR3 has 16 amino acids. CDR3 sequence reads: CASTHGLGTGNSPLHF. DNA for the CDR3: TGTGCCAGCACCCACGGACTCGGGACGGGGAATTCACCCCTCCACTTT.

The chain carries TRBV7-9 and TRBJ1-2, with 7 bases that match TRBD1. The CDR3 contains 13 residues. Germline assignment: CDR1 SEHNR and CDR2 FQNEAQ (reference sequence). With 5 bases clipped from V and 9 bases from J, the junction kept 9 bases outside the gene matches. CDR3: CASSRRGGTRYTF. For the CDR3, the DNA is TGTGCCAGCAGCCGGAGAGGGGGCACACGCTACACCTTC.

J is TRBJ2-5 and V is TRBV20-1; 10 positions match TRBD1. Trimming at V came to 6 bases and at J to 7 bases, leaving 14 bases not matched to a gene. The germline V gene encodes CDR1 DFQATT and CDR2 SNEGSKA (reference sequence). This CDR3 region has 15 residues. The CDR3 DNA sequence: TGCAGTGCAGGGGACAGGGGCCCTACCAAGTTGACCCAGTACTTC. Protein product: CSAGDRGPTKLTQYF.

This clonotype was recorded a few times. The DNA for the CDR3 is TGCAGTGCTAGAGATCCGGGAGACAGGACTTGGGGCGAGCAGTACTTC. Translating gives CSARDPGDRTWGEQYF. The chain joins TRBV20-1 to TRBJ2-7; either TRBD1 or TRBD2 may fit D (6 bases each). Trimming stripped 0 bases from V and 6 bases from J, with 21 bases between. This CDR3 spans 16 amino acids. Germline V gene lookup returns CDR1 DFQATT and CDR2 SNEGSKA (reference sequence).

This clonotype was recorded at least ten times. For the CDR3, the DNA is TGTGCCAGCAGTGAATCAGGGGGCAATAAGCGGTTCTTC. Translation gives CASSESGGNKRFF. The V gene is TRBV25-1, the J gene TRBJ2-1; TRBD1 matches 8 bases. This CDR3 has 13 amino acids. Germline CDR1 and CDR2: MGHDK and SYGVNS. Trimming took 1 base from V and 15 from J; bases not matched to a gene: 8.

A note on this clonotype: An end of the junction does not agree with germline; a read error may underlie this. The CDR3 region has the DNA TGTGTCAGTAACATCAGCCCCCATAGCAATCAGCCCCAGCATTTT. Its protein product is CVSNISPHSNQPQHF. V is TRBV19 and J is TRBJ1-5; no clear D. CDR1 and CDR2 (germline): LNHDA, SQIVND (reference sequence). The CDR3 extends over 15 amino acids.

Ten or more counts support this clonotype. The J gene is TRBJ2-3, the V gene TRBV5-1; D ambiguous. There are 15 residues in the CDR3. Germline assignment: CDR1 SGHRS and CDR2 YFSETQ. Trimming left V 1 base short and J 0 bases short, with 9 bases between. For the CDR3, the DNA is TGCGCCAGCAGCTTGATAGGCTCTAGCACAGATACGCAGTATTTT. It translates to CASSLIGSSTDTQYF.

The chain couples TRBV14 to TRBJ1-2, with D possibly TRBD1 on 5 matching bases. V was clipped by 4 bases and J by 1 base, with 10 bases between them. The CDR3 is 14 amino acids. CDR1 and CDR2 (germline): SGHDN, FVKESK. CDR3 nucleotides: TGTGCCAGCAGCCCTGAAGGACATAACTATGGCTACACCTTC. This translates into CASSPEGHNYGYTF.

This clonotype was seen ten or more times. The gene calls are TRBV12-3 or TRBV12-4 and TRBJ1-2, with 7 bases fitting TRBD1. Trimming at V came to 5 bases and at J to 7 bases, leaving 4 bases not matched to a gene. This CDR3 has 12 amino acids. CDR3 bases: TGTGCCAGCAGTCGGACAGGAGGTGGCTACACCTTC. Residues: CASSRTGGGYTF.

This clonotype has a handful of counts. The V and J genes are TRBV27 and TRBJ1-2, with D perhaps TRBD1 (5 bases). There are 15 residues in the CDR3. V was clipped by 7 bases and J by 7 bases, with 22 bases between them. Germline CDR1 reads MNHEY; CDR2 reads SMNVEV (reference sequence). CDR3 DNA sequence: TGTGCCAGCACCTCCCCGGGCAGGGAGTCTGGTGGCTACACCTTC. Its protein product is CASTSPGRESGGYTF.

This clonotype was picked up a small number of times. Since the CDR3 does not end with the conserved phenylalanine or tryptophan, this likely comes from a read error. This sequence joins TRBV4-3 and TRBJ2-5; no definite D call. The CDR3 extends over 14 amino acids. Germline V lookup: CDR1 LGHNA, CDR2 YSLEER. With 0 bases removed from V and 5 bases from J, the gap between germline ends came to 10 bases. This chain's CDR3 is CASSQDTSRETQYS. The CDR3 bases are TGCGCCAGCAGCCAAGATACCAGCCGGGAGACCCAGTACTCC.

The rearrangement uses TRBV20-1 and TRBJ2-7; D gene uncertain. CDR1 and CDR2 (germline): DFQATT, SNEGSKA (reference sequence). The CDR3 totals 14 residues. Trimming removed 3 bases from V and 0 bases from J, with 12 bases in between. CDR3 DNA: TGCAGTGCTAGCTCAGGCTGGAGCTCCTACGAGCAGTACTTC. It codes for CSASSGWSSYEQYF.